One sample yielded the 12 T cell receptor beta chains listed below, sequenced in a study of blood T cell repertoires in COVID-19. Profiled with immunoSEQ multiplex PCR; TCRdb holds only in-frame clones, not every one. The sample contains 75,000 to 90,000 clones, over 65% of which appear only once. The sequenced material came from peripheral blood. These receptors were taken from a human donor in a cohort sampled during active COVID-19.

This clone was picked up a small number of times. The gene calls are TRBV3-1 (or the pseudogene TRBV3-2) and TRBJ2-7; 13 nucleotides match TRBD2. Germline-derived CDR1 and CDR2 are LGHDT and YNNKEL (reference sequence). Losses at the gene ends were 3 bases for V and 4 bases for J; bases not matched to a gene: 9. CDR3 length: 17 residues. The CDR3 region has the DNA TGTGCCAGCAGCCATTTAACTAGCGGGGGGGCCGGGTACGAGCAGTACTTC. The encoded protein is CASSHLTSGGAGYEQYF.

The chain joins TRBV10-3 to TRBJ2-6, with no clear D. CDR3 size: 15 residues. The germline gives CDR1 ENHRY, CDR2 SYGVKD. The germline V and J ends were trimmed by 2 bases and 1 base, with 6 bases remaining between them. CDR3 sequence reads: CAISEQVSGANVLTF. In DNA, the CDR3 is TGTGCCATCAGTGAGCAGGTTTCTGGGGCCAACGTCCTGACTTTC.

J is TRBJ2-5 and V is TRBV30; TRBD2 matches 10 bases. Germline trimming cut 4 bases from V and 5 bases from J; bases unmatched to any gene: 4. The CDR3 length is 13 residues. Germline loops: CDR1 GTSNPN, CDR2 SVGIG (reference sequence). The CDR3 coding sequence is TGTGCCTGGACTAGCGGGAGCGCCGAGACCCAGTACTTC. This encodes CAWTSGSAETQYF. The full variable domain, in which reference TRBV30 and TRBJ2-5 provide the parts outside the CDR3, is SQTIHQWPATLVQPVGSPLSLECTVEGTSNPNLYWYRQAAGRGLQLLFYSVGIGQISSEVPQNLSASRPQDRQFILSSKKLLLSDSGFYLCAWTSGSAETQYFGPGTRLLVL.

V gene TRBV2 combines with J gene TRBJ2-3; D perhaps matches TRBD1 (6 bases). This CDR3 has 16 amino acids. Germline V lookup: CDR1 SNHLY, CDR2 FYNNEI. V was pared by 6 bases and J by 5 bases, with 21 bases between. The CDR3 DNA is TGTGCCAGCAGGAGGGAACAGGGAATTGGTCTAGATACGCAGTATTTT. Translating gives CASRREQGIGLDTQYF. The variable domain in full, completed from reference TRBV2 and TRBJ2-3, reads EPEVTQTPSHQVTQMGQEVILRCVPISNHLYFYWYRQILGQKVEFLVSFYNNEISEKSEIFDDQFSVERPDGSNFTLKIRSTKLEDSAMYFCASRREQGIGLDTQYFGPGTRLTVL.

This clone was recorded only once. This chain uses TRBV3-1 (or the pseudogene TRBV3-2) with TRBJ2-7; TRBD1 agrees at 10 bases. V lost 1 base to trimming and J lost 6 bases; unmatched junction nucleotides: 9. The CDR3 has 16 residues. CDR1 and CDR2 from the germline V gene are LGHDT and YNNKEL (reference sequence). CDR3 loop: CASSQGFGQGVREQYF. The CDR3 DNA follows: TGTGCCAGCAGCCAAGGCTTTGGACAGGGGGTTCGCGAGCAGTACTTC.

This chain joins TRBV6-1 and TRBJ1-4; TRBD1 might be the D (6 bases). The germline V gene has CDR1 MNHNS and CDR2 SASEGT. V dropped 2 bases and J dropped 8 bases, with 12 bases sitting between them. The CDR3 is made up of 14 amino acids. The chain's CDR3 is CASSEQGMREKLFF. Here the CDR3 DNA reads TGTGCCAGCAGTGAACAGGGGATGAGGGAAAAACTGTTTTTT.

This chain uses TRBV30 with TRBJ1-3; possibly TRBD1 for D (5 bases). The CDR3 is made up of 13 amino acids. CDR1 GTSNPN and CDR2 SVGIG come from the germline V gene (reference sequence). The V and J ends lost 5 bases and 4 bases respectively, with 12 bases between them. This CDR3 reads CAWAGENGNTIYF. CDR3 bases: TGTGCCTGGGCGGGGGAAAACGGAAACACCATATATTTT.

The chain has TRBV6-5 and TRBJ2-7; no definite D call. The CDR3 has 14 residues. CDR1 is MNHEY, CDR2 SVGAGI, per germline. With 5 bases removed from V and 0 bases from J, the gap between germline ends came to 11 bases. The CDR3, as DNA: TGTGCCAGCAGTCTTTATTTTAGCTCCTACGAGCAGTACTTC. Its translation: CASSLYFSSYEQYF.

J is TRBJ2-6 and V is TRBV3-1 (or the pseudogene TRBV3-2); possibly TRBD2 for D (5 bases). CDR3 length: 18 amino acids. The germline V and J ends were trimmed by 4 bases and 0 bases, with 16 bases remaining between them. CDR1 LGHDT and CDR2 YNNKEL come from the germline V gene (reference sequence). The chain's CDR3 is CASSRRPVQTSGANVLTF. The CDR3 DNA reads TGTGCCAGCAGCCGGAGGCCTGTGCAAACCTCTGGGGCCAACGTCCTGACTTTC.

V is TRBV9 and J is TRBJ1-6, with 9 bases lining up with TRBD1. CDR1 SGDLS and CDR2 YYNGEE come from the germline V gene. The V gene end was trimmed by 3 bases and the J gene end by 6 bases; junction bases not matched to a gene: 4. This CDR3 spans 15 amino acids. The DNA of the CDR3 is TGTGCCAGCAGCGCGGGACAGGGAGGTAATTCACCCCTCCACTTT. This sequence encodes CASSAGQGGNSPLHF.

The V gene is TRBV9, the J gene TRBJ2-3, with a tentative D call TRBD1 (5 bases). The CDR3 has 16 residues. Trimming removed 2 bases at V and 4 bases at J, with 17 bases between. CDR1 SGDLS and CDR2 YYNGEE come from the germline V gene. As DNA, the CDR3 is TGTGCCAGCAGCGTCGTAGGTCAGGGAAGGGCAGATACGCAGTATTTT. Residues: CASSVVGQGRADTQYF.

The chain carries TRBV7-8 and TRBJ2-7, with 7 positions matching TRBD1. V gave up 2 bases and J gave up 5 bases; unmatched junction bases: 6. Germline V gene sequence: CDR1 SGHVS, CDR2 FQNEAQ. The CDR3 contains 14 residues. The CDR3 nucleotides read TGTGCCAGCAGCTTATCGGACAGGAGCCACGAGCAGTACTTC. This translates into CASSLSDRSHEQYF.